This T cell receptor beta chain was observed in a study of blood T cell repertoires in COVID-19. Whole-study context: The samples span acute and convalescent COVID-19 from the United States, Italy and Spain. T cells, B-cell-depleted T cells, or PBMCs supplied cDNA or gDNA.

Per the original methods: It was from reference gene primer amplification that nucleated cell counts were estimated. Sequencing was performed with immunoSEQ multiplex PCR; in TCRdb, only in-frame clones are kept and a portion is missing. V, J and clone size are taken as reported in that table, and D and trimming were inferred from the DNA itself. The sample includes around 70,000 clones, around nine tenths of them seen just once. The CDR3 totals 15 residues. V lost 7 bases and J lost 4; bases outside the gene matches: 11. The germline V gene encodes CDR1 MDHEN and CDR2 SYDVKM. Material: peripheral blood. This chain uses TRBV28 with TRBJ2-3; 7 nucleotides agree with TRBD1. The TCR originated in an elderly woman with active or convalescent COVID-19. DNA for the CDR3: TGTGCCAGCACCGTCGACAGGGATCTGGCAGATACGCAGTATTTT. This codes for CASTVDRDLADTQYF.